The 27 T cell receptor beta chains in this list originate from one sample, sequenced in a study of T cell repertoires in cytomegalovirus infection. TCRdb processed the reads anew with MiXCR; each CDR3 protein has one entry. Found here are 250,000 to 300,000 distinct CDR3 sequences, roughly 23% of them singletons; the top ten hold around 14%. The specimen was PBMCs. The receptors come from a human donor in good health (CMV status not recorded). Some clones in this sample may be carry-over from other donors' samples.

J is TRBJ1-5 and V is TRBV6-5; D is unresolved. V gave up 2 bases and J gave up 8 bases, with 16 bases separating them. The CDR3 totals 15 residues. Germline CDR1 and CDR2: MNHEY and SVGAGI. The CDR3 DNA sequence: TGTGCCAGCAGTTACCCGCAGCGGTGTGATAAGCCCCAGCATTTT. As protein: CASSYPQRCDKPQHF.

The chain uses TRBV6-1 and TRBJ1-5, with TRBD1 identical over 8 bases. Germline-derived CDR1 and CDR2 are MNHNS and SASEGT. The J segment lost 5 bases and the V segment lost 6 bases, leaving 12 bases of the junction unmatched. The CDR3 runs to 16 residues. The CDR3 DNA reads as TGTGCCAGCAGCCCCGGGACAGGTTCGTTATATCAGCCCCAGCATTTT. Protein product: CASSPGTGSLYQPQHF.

The chain couples TRBV28 to TRBJ2-1; D gene ambiguous. V was trimmed by 6 bases and J by 4 bases, leaving 10 bases between them. Germline loops: CDR1 MDHEN, CDR2 SYDVKM. The CDR3 is made up of 13 amino acids. CDR3 residues: CASSPTFYNEQFF. CDR3 nucleotides: TGTGCCAGCAGCCCTACGTTTTACAATGAGCAGTTCTTC.

As regards this clonotype: The germline gene is not matched at one end of the junction; a read error may be the cause. This chain joins TRBV28 and TRBJ2-4, with 8 nucleotides matching TRBD2. CDR1 is MDHEN, CDR2 SYDVKM, per germline. The CDR3 runs to 15 residues. The CDR3 DNA reads as TGTACCAGATCGGGAGGGGGTAGGGCCAAAAACATTCAGTACTTC. It specifies CTRSGGGRAKNIQYF.

This clonotype was detected only once. This chain connects TRBV19 to TRBJ2-1; 8 bases agree with TRBD2. Germline V lookup: CDR1 LNHDA, CDR2 SQIVND (reference sequence). V was clipped by 9 bases and J by 7 bases; unmatched bases: 11. The CDR3 contains 14 residues. DNA for the CDR3: TGTGCCAGCCGGGAGGGTCTCCATAGAAATGAGCAGTTCTTC. Amino acid sequence: CASREGLHRNEQFF.

In this sample, this clonotype turned up many times. The chain employs TRBV6-2 or TRBV6-3 and TRBJ1-6; TRBD1 aligns across 8 bases. V was pared by 5 bases and J by 8 bases, with 5 bases of the junction left unmatched. The CDR3 is 14 amino acids. Per the germline V gene, CDR1 is MNHEY and CDR2 is SVGEGT. CDR3 bases: TGTGCCAGCAGTAGAAGACAGGGGTATTCACCCCTCCACTTT. Translated: CASSRRQGYSPLHF.

The rearrangement links TRBV3-1 to TRBJ1-2; D is ambiguous. Germline CDR1 is LGHDT and CDR2 is YNNKEL (reference sequence). The length of the CDR3 is 15 residues. The germline V and J ends were trimmed by 5 bases and 7 bases, with 20 bases remaining between them. CDR3 amino acids: CASSASRTGMGGYTF. The CDR3 DNA follows: TGTGCCAGCAGCGCAAGTCGAACGGGGATGGGTGGCTACACCTTC.

At least ten counts were recorded for this clonotype. The chain couples TRBV7-2 to TRBJ1-2; weak D call: TRBD1 (5 bases). CDR3 length equals 14 residues. Per the germline V gene, CDR1 is SGHTA and CDR2 is FQGNSA. Trimming pared 1 base from V and 7 bases from J, leaving 13 bases between. CDR3 in amino acids: CASSLVVREGGYTF. The CDR3 bases are TGTGCCAGCAGCTTAGTAGTCAGGGAGGGTGGCTACACCTTC.

CDR3 loop: CASSFGGKETQYF. DNA for the CDR3: TGTGCCAGCAGCTTTGGAGGAAAAGAGACCCAGTACTTC. The J gene is TRBJ2-5, the V gene TRBV11-2; maybe TRBD2 (5 bases). CDR1 and CDR2 from the germline V gene are SGHAT and FQNNGV. The CDR3 length is 13 residues. V was cut by 3 bases and J by 3 bases, with 8 bases left in between.

The chain has TRBV29-1 and TRBJ2-3; TRBD1 or TRBD2 may be the D gene (6 bases each). Germline loops: CDR1 SQVTM, CDR2 ANQGSEA. The CDR3 has 16 residues. The ends were cut back, 4 bases at V and 3 bases at J, with 20 bases in the middle. CDR3 in amino acids: CSVGASGAIGTDTQYF. The CDR3 DNA reads TGCAGCGTTGGGGCCTCGGGGGCAATTGGGACAGATACGCAGTATTTT.

This clonotype occurred many times. This chain joins TRBV28 and TRBJ1-5; the match to TRBD1 covers 8 bases. Trimming removed 6 bases from V and 14 bases from J; junction bases left unmatched: 9. The CDR3 length is 12 residues. Germline loops: CDR1 MDHEN, CDR2 SYDVKM. CDR3 amino acids: CASSPLQGVKHF. For the CDR3, the DNA is TGTGCCAGCAGCCCGCTACAGGGGGTTAAGCATTTT.

A few counts support this clonotype. The rearrangement joins TRBV5-4 to TRBJ2-7; 7 nucleotides align to TRBD1. Trimming took 7 bases from V and 6 from J; bases not matched to a gene: 10. The CDR3 is 13 residues long. The germline gives CDR1 SGHNT, CDR2 YYREEE (reference sequence). CDR3 residues: CASRRQGDFEQYF. CDR3 DNA sequence: TGTGCCAGCCGTCGACAGGGTGATTTCGAGCAGTACTTC.

The chain uses TRBV2 and TRBJ2-3; D is possibly TRBD1 (5 bases). The length of the CDR3 is 13 residues. Trimming shortened V by 7 bases and J by 2 bases, and 10 bases separated the two germline ends. The germline V gene encodes CDR1 SNHLY and CDR2 FYNNEI. The CDR3 sequence is CASTETATDTQYF. In DNA, the CDR3 is TGTGCCAGCACCGAGACAGCCACAGATACGCAGTATTTT.

This clonotype has only a few counts. This chain connects TRBV7-3 to TRBJ1-1; 9 positions match TRBD1. V trimming: 10 bases; J trimming: 5 bases; junction bases outside the gene matches: 8. This CDR3 has 13 residues. Germline V CDR1 and CDR2: SGHTA, FQGTGA. The CDR3: CATGDRAPTEAFF. The CDR3 DNA sequence: TGTGCCACTGGGGACAGGGCACCTACTGAAGCTTTCTTT.

V gene TRBV29-1 combines with J gene TRBJ2-1; either TRBD1 or TRBD2 may fit D (6 bases each). Germline assignment: CDR1 SQVTM and CDR2 ANQGSEA. The CDR3 totals 16 residues. The V and J ends lost 2 bases and 0 bases respectively, with 14 bases between them. For the CDR3, the DNA is TGCAGCGTTGAAAGGGGGGACGCGAGCTCCTACAATGAGCAGTTCTTC. As protein: CSVERGDASSYNEQFF.

This clonotype was counted ten times or more. The chain has TRBV7-9 and TRBJ1-4, with D hard to call. Per the germline V gene, CDR1 is SEHNR and CDR2 is FQNEAQ (reference sequence). The CDR3 length is 15 residues. V was cut by 7 bases and J by 0 bases, with 12 bases left in between. The CDR3 nucleotides are TGTGCCAGCACCCCTGCCGAGACAACTAATGAAAAACTGTTTTTT. This translates into CASTPAETTNEKLFF.

V usage is TRBV2 and J usage is TRBJ2-6, with D perhaps matching TRBD1 or TRBD2 (6 bases each). The CDR3 has 14 amino acids. In germline, CDR1 is SNHLY, CDR2 FYNNEI. Trimming pared 11 bases from V and 2 bases from J, leaving 13 bases between. CDR3 loop: CAWGAHPGANVLTF. CDR3 coding DNA: TGTGCCTGGGGGGCGCATCCTGGGGCCAACGTCCTGACTTTC.

J is TRBJ2-3 and V is TRBV12-5; TRBD2 aligns across 8 bases. The V gene's germline CDR1 is LGHNT and CDR2 FRNRAP. The CDR3 contains 17 residues. With V trimmed by 2 bases and J by 3 bases, 10 bases remained unmatched. DNA of the CDR3: TGTGCTAGTGGTTTGCTACGGGGGGGCTTTGGAACAGATACGCAGTATTTT. This sequence encodes CASGLLRGGFGTDTQYF.

V and J are TRBV20-1 and TRBJ1-6; no clear D gene. Germline V gene data show CDR1 as DFQATT and CDR2 as SNEGSKA (reference sequence). V lost 0 bases to trimming and J lost 0 bases, with 12 bases between them. This CDR3 region has 17 residues. CDR3 in amino acids: CSARDVTTSSYNSPLHF. CDR3 coding DNA: TGCAGTGCTAGAGACGTAACGACTAGCTCCTATAATTCACCCCTCCACTTT.

The rearrangement links TRBV15 to TRBJ2-7, with 9 bases fitting TRBD2. The CDR3 covers 15 residues. Germline V gene sequence: CDR1 LNHNV, CDR2 YYDKDF (reference sequence). Trimming removed 1 base from V and 4 bases from J; junction bases left unmatched: 5. CDR3 nucleotide sequence: TGTGCCACCAGCAGAGGAGGAGCGGGAGGATACGAGCAGTACTTC. This translates into CATSRGGAGGYEQYF. Using reference TRBV15 and TRBJ2-7 for the parts outside the CDR3, the full variable domain is DAMVIQNPRYQVTQFGKPVTLSCSQTLNHNVMYWYQQKSSQAPKLLFHYYDKDFNNEADTPDNFQSRRPNTSFCFLDIRSPGLGDTAMYLCATSRGGAGGYEQYFGPGTRLTVT.

V and J are TRBV7-9 and TRBJ2-1, with TRBD1 identical over 7 bases. Germline CDR1 and CDR2: SEHNR and FQNEAQ (reference sequence). The CDR3 length is 13 residues. V shed 7 bases, J shed 4 bases, and the junction held 4 bases outside the gene matches. This chain's CDR3 is CASTPTGYNEQFF. CDR3 sequence (DNA): TGTGCCAGCACCCCGACAGGGTACAATGAGCAGTTCTTC.

This chain links TRBV12-3 or TRBV12-4 with TRBJ1-5; D gene ambiguous. The V end was cut by 2 bases, the J end by 9 bases, with 11 bases between. The CDR3 totals 13 residues. In DNA, the CDR3 is TGTGCCAGCAGTTTACGAGAATTCCGGCCCCAGCATTTT. Its protein product is CASSLREFRPQHF.

This clonotype was seen at least ten times. The V call is TRBV28, the J call TRBJ2-3; the match to TRBD2 covers 11 bases. Trimming took 2 bases from V and 3 from J; bases not matched to a gene: 7. The germline V gene encodes CDR1 MDHEN and CDR2 SYDVKM. This CDR3 has 17 amino acids. The chain's CDR3 is CASSLRALAGGTDTQYF. DNA of the CDR3: TGTGCCAGCAGTTTAAGGGCCCTAGCGGGGGGAACAGATACGCAGTATTTT.

This clonotype was seen a few times. The chain carries TRBV7-2 and TRBJ2-1, with TRBD2 identical over 7 bases. V dropped 6 bases and J dropped 1; count of bases not matched to a gene: 0. Germline V gives CDR1 SGHTA, CDR2 FQGNSA. CDR3 length: 13 residues. The CDR3 sequence: CASRRGSYNEQFF. The CDR3 nucleotides are TGTGCCAGCAGGCGGGGGTCCTACAATGAGCAGTTCTTC.

This clonotype was seen more than once but under ten times. The chain has TRBV29-1 and TRBJ2-5; D unresolved. The CDR3 totals 12 residues. The V end was cut by 3 bases, the J end by 4 bases, with 9 bases between. CDR1 and CDR2 (germline): SQVTM, ANQGSEA. The CDR3 region is CSVDPAGETQYF. The CDR3, as DNA: TGCAGCGTTGATCCGGCTGGAGAGACCCAGTACTTC. Complete variable domain (other parts from reference TRBV29-1 and TRBJ2-5): SAVISQKPSRDICQRGTSLTIQCQVDSQVTMMFWYRQQPGQSLTLIATANQGSEATYESGFVIDKFPISRPNLTFSTLTVSNMSPEDSSIYLCSVDPAGETQYFGPGTRLLVL.

In this sample, this clonotype turned up a few times. This CDR3 is CAISEWLAGDSEQYF. The CDR3 nucleotides read TGTGCCATCAGTGAGTGGCTAGCGGGAGATAGCGAGCAGTACTTC. V usage is TRBV10-3 and J usage is TRBJ2-7; TRBD2 matches at 10 bases. V lost 1 base to trimming and J lost 6 bases; unmatched junction nucleotides: 6. Per germline, CDR1 ENHRY and CDR2 SYGVKD. This CDR3 has 15 residues.

This clonotype was seen at least ten times. This sequence joins TRBV28 and TRBJ2-1; D not certain. The CDR3 has 14 amino acids. Trimming left V 4 bases short and J 0 bases short, with 7 bases between. Germline CDR1 reads MDHEN; CDR2 reads SYDVKM. DNA of the CDR3: TGTGCCAGCAGTTCACTGAGCTCCTACAATGAGCAGTTCTTC. This translates into CASSSLSSYNEQFF.